Here is one T cell receptor (beta chain) with its context. The sample belongs to a study of cytomegalovirus exposure and HLA in healthy donors. On the study more broadly: In a later analysis, it was reported that the 120 or so validation repertoires had been produced on the same platform as the 600 to 850 repertoires belonging to the first cohort.

The length of the CDR3 is 14 residues. Trimming stripped 5 bases from V and 2 bases from J, with 13 bases between. Germline-derived CDR1 and CDR2 are MNHEY and SMNVEV (reference sequence). Method: immunoSEQ multiplex PCR; TCRdb's copy keeps in-frame clones and lacks some. The sample has 110,000 to 150,000 clones; approximately 94% are singletons. The sample taken for sequencing was PBMCs. This TCR was sampled from a man aged 18 to 30 in good health and CMV-seropositive. The V call is TRBV27, the J call TRBJ2-7; maybe TRBD1 (6 bases). CDR3 amino acids: CASSVQGTPYEQYF. The CDR3 region has the DNA TGTGCCAGCAGTGTACAGGGTACTCCCTACGAGCAGTACTTC.